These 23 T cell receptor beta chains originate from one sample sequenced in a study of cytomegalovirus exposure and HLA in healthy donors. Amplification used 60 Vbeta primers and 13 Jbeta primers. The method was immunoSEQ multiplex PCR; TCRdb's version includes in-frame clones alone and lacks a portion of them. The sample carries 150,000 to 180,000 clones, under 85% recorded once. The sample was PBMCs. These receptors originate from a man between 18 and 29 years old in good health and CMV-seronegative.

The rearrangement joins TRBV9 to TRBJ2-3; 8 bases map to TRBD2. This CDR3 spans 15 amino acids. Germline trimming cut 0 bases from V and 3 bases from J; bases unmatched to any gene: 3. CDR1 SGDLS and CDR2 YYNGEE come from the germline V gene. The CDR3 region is CASSVERGRTDTQYF. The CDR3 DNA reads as TGTGCCAGCAGCGTAGAGCGGGGGAGAACAGATACGCAGTATTTT.

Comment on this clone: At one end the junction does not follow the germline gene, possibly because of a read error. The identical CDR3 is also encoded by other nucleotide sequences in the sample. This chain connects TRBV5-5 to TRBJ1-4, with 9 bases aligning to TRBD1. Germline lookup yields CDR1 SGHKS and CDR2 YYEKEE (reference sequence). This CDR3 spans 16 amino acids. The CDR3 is CASSQNRGPAGEKLFF. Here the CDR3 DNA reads TGTGCTAGCAGCCAAAACAGGGGGCCAGCGGGGGAAAAACTGTTTTTT.

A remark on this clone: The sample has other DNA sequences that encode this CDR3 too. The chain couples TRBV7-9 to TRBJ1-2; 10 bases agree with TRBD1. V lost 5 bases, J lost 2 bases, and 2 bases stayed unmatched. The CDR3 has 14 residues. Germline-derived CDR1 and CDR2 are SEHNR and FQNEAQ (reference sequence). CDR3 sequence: CASSPGQGNYGYTF. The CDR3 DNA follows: TGTGCCAGCAGCCCGGGACAGGGGAACTATGGCTACACCTTC.

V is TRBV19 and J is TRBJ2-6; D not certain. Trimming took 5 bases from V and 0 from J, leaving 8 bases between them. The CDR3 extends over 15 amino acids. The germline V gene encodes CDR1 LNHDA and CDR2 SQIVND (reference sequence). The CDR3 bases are TGTGCCAGTAGTCGGAGTCTCTCTGGGGCCAACGTCCTGACTTTC. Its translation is CASSRSLSGANVLTF.

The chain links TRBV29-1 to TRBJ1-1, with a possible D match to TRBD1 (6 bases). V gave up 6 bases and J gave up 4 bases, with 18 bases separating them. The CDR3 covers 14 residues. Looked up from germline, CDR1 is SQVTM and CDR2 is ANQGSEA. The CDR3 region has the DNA TGCAGCGTGTCTCCTCAGGGAGGGGGCACTGAAGCTTTCTTT. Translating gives CSVSPQGGGTEAFF.

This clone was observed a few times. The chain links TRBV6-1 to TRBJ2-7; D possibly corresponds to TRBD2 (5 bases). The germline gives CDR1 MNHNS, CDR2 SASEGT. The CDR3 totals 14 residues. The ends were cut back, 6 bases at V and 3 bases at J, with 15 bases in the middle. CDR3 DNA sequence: TGTGCCAGCAGCGGGGTTGTGGGATTCTACGAGCAGTACTTC. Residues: CASSGVVGFYEQYF.

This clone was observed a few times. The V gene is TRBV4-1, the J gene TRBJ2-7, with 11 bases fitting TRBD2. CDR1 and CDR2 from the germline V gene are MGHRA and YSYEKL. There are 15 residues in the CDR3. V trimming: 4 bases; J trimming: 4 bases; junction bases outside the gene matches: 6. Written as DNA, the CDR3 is TGCGCCAGCAGCCCGACCTCTAGCGGGGGGTACGAGCAGTACTTC. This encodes CASSPTSSGGYEQYF.

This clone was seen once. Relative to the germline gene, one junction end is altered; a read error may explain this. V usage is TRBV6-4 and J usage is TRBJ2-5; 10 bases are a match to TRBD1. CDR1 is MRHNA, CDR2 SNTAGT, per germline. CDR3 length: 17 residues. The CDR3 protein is CTSRVWRTGGRPETQYF. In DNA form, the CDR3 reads TGTACCAGCCGCGTGTGGAGGACAGGGGGGCGACCGGAGACCCAGTACTTC.

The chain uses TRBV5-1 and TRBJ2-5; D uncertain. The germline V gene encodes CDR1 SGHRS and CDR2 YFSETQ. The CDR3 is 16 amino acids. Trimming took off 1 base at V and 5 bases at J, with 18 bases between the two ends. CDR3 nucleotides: TGCGCCAGCAGCTTGACCGTAGACTCACCGGTGGAGACCCAGTACTTC. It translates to CASSLTVDSPVETQYF.

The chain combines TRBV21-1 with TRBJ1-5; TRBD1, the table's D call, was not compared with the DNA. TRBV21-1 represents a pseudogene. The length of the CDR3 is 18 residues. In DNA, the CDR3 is TGTGCCAGCCCACAACGAAACAGGGGCTGGGGGAGCAATCAGCCCCAGCATTTT. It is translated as CASPQRNRGWGSNQPQHF.

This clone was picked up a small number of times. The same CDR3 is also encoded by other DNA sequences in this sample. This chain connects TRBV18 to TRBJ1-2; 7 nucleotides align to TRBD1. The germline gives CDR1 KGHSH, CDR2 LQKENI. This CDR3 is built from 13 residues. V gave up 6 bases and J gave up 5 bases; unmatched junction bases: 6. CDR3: CASSPGTEYGYTF. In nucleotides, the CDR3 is TGTGCCAGCTCCCCCGGGACAGAGTATGGCTACACCTTC. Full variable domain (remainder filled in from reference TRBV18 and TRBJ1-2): NAGVMQNPRHLVRRRGQEARLRCSPMKGHSHVYWYRQLPEEGLKFMVYLQKENIIDESGMPKERFSAEFPKEGPSILRIQQVVRGDSAAYFCASSPGTEYGYTFGSGTRLTVV.

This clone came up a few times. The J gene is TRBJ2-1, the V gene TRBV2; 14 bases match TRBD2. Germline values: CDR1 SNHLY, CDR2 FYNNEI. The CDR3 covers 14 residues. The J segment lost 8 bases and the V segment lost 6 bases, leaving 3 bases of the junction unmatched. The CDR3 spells CASRGTSGGYEQFF. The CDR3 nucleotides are TGTGCCAGCAGGGGGACTAGCGGGGGCTATGAGCAGTTCTTC.

This chain's CDR3 is CASSLGGWDYEQYF. In nucleotides, the CDR3 is TGTGCCAGCAGTTTAGGGGGGTGGGACTACGAGCAGTACTTC. This chain links TRBV27 with TRBJ2-7, with D tentatively TRBD2 (6 bases). V lost 2 bases, J lost 3 bases, and 11 bases lay in between. Germline CDR1 MNHEY, CDR2 SMNVEV (reference sequence). There are 14 residues in the CDR3.

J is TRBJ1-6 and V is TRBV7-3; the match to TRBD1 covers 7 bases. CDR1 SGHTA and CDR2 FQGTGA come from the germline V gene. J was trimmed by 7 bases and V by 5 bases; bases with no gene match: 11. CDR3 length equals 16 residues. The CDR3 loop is CASSPTGDRVNSPLHF. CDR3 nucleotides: TGTGCCAGCAGCCCGACCGGGGACAGAGTAAATTCACCCCTCCACTTT.

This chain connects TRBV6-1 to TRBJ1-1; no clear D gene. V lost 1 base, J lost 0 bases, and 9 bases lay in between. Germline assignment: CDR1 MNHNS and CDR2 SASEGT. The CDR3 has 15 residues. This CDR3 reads CASSEGPRMNTEAFF. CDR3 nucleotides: TGTGCCAGCAGTGAAGGGCCAAGAATGAACACTGAAGCTTTCTTT.

Here the CDR3 DNA reads TGCGCCAGCAGCGCGGGACAGGGTGATTCACCCCTCCACTTT. Its translation: CASSAGQGDSPLHF. This chain links TRBV5-1 with TRBJ1-6, with 9 bases fitting TRBD1. The CDR3 extends over 14 amino acids. CDR1 and CDR2 from the germline V gene are SGHRS and YFSETQ. V lost 4 bases and J lost 8; bases outside the gene matches: 4.

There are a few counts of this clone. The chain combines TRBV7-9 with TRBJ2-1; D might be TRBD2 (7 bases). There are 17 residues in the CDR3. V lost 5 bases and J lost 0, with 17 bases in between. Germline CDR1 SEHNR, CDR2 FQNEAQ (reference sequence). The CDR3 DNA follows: TGTGCCAGCAGCGGGGGAGGGGGGCTCTCCTCCTACAATGAGCAGTTCTTC. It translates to CASSGGGGLSSYNEQFF.

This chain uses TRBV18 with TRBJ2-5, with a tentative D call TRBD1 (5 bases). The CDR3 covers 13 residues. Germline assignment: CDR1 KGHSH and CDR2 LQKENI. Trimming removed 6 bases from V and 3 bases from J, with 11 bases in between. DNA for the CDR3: TGTGCCAGCTCCCCCCAGGGAAAAGAGACCCAGTACTTC. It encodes CASSPQGKETQYF.

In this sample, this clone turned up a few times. The CDR3 loop reads CASSSAPGGAGNTIYF. The CDR3 region has the DNA TGTGCCAGCAGCTCCGCCCCGGGGGGGGCTGGAAACACCATATATTTT. V gene TRBV13 combines with J gene TRBJ1-3, with D perhaps matching TRBD1 (5 bases). Germline V gives CDR1 PRHDT, CDR2 FYEKMQ (reference sequence). V was trimmed by 4 bases and J by 2 bases, leaving 15 bases between them. The CDR3 extends over 16 amino acids.

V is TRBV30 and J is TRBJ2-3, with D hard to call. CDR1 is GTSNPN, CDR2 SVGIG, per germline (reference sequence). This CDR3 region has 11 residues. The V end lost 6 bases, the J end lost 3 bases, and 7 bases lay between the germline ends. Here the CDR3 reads CACTTTDTQYF. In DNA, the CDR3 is TGTGCCTGCACTACAACAGATACGCAGTATTTT.

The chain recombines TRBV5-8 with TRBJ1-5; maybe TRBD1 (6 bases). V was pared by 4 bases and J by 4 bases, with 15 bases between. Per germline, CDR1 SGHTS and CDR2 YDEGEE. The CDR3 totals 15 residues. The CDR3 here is CASSHGTPLNQPQHF. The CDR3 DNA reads TGTGCCAGCAGCCACGGGACACCTCTTAATCAGCCCCAGCATTTT.

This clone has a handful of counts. The CDR3 spells CASSLGGRGNIQYF. The CDR3 DNA reads TGCGCCAGCAGCTTAGGAGGGCGGGGAAACATTCAGTACTTC. The chain links TRBV5-1 to TRBJ2-4; D may be TRBD2 (6 bases). With 2 bases removed from V and 6 bases from J, the gap between germline ends came to 12 bases. CDR3 size: 14 residues. Germline loops: CDR1 SGHRS, CDR2 YFSETQ. The variable domain in full, with the rest retrieved from reference TRBV5-1 and TRBJ2-4, is KAGVTQTPRYLIKTRGQQVTLSCSPISGHRSVSWYQQTPGQGLQFLFEYFSETQRNKGNFPGRFSGRQFSNSRSEMNVSTLELGDSALYLCASSLGGRGNIQYFGAGTRLSVL.

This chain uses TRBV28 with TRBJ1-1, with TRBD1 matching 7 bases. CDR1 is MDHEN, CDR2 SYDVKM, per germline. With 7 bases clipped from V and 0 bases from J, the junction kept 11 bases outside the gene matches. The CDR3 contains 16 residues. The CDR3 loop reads CASTKQGSWVNTEAFF. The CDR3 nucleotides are TGTGCCAGCACCAAACAGGGGTCCTGGGTGAACACTGAAGCTTTCTTT.